This TCR beta chain was sequenced for a study of cytotoxic CD8 clonotypes in ibrutinib-treated CLL (dated by TCRdb to the early 2020s). For context, the study as a whole: The cohort included around 16 treatment-naive and some 10 relapsed/refractory patients; approximately 17 were IGHV unmutated. Responses were partial in approximately 24 patients and complete in 2; after median 68 months follow-up, around 15 stayed in remission and some twelve progressed. The response samples were drawn at a median of 12 months into treatment, with a range of about 6 to 40 months. On average, each sample yielded about 250,000 productive templates and 80,000 to 95,000 productive rearrangements. Of the roughly 86 participants in the trial, 26 had longitudinal samples available. Cryopreserved peripheral blood mononuclear cells were collected at three points: before therapy, at response, and at either sustained remission or disease progression. Every sample from remission and from progressive disease was obtained while the patients were still on ibrutinib.

A MiSeq instrument was used for deep resolution sequencing, which targeted depths ranging from 1 in 1 million up to 1 in 200,000 T cells, with coverage averaging 10x for each clonotype. TCR beta libraries were generated with the immunoSEQ hsTCRB Kit. The source study handled its data this way. Data were analyzed with ImmunoSEQ Data Assistant and ImmunoSEQ Analyzer, with V, D and J genes assigned per IMGT definitions. Clonality, which ranges from 0 to 1, was calculated by subtracting the normalized Shannon entropy of productive rearrangement frequencies from one. Only overrepresented clonotypes making up at least 0.05% of each patient's repertoire were included in the public clonotype analysis. About a dozen repertoires from age-matched healthy donors, obtained from immuneACCESS, served as clonality controls. TCRdb took this table from immuneACCESS and kept in-frame rearrangements with V and J called. Such tables lack part of the clones; where checked against another copy, unresolved V genes explain under half of the gap, and the rest is unexplained. The V and J calls and clone size were taken over from that table, and D and trimming were inferred from the DNA. This sample gives nearly 300,000 clones in total; roughly 76% of them show up just once. Together, the top ten hold about 5.7% of the sample.

Study-wide findings and limitations: At baseline, clonality was higher than in age-matched healthy donors and showed a strong correlation with circulating CD8+ T-cell counts. Sampling times were not matched between sustained-remission and progressing patients, and lymph node repertoires were not studied. An increase in clonality was observed at ibrutinib response, with clonality remaining stable during sustained remission and falling back toward baseline at progression. Public clonotypes were rare and either contracted or stayed stable during treatment, and the rise in clonality at ibrutinib response reflected the expansion of private clonotypes.

Turning to this clone: The antigen it recognizes is unknown. The record has no base qualities; no much larger clone is one base away.

The germline V gene specifies SNHLY as CDR1 and FYNNEI as CDR2. Including the terminal cysteine and phenylalanine, the CDR3 comprises 10 residues. The DNA shown is the 30-base CDR3, in frame from base 1. The sample's time point label, decoded: progressive disease on ibrutinib. For TCR beta library preparation, roughly 2.2 micrograms of genomic DNA were isolated from cryopreserved PBMCs. High-throughput TCR beta sequencing was performed on longitudinal blood samples from CLL patients receiving ibrutinib monotherapy. The patients took part in an open-label, single-center phase 2 trial of ibrutinib monotherapy.

The chain uses TRBV2 and TRBJ2-1; no D gene is confidently identified. This TCR was sampled from a human donor with chronic lymphocytic leukemia. The specimen was PBMCs, collected at disease progression, from a patient treated with ibrutinib. The bases read TGTGGGACCCTCGAGAAGGAGCAGTTCTTC. This codes for CGTLEKEQFF.